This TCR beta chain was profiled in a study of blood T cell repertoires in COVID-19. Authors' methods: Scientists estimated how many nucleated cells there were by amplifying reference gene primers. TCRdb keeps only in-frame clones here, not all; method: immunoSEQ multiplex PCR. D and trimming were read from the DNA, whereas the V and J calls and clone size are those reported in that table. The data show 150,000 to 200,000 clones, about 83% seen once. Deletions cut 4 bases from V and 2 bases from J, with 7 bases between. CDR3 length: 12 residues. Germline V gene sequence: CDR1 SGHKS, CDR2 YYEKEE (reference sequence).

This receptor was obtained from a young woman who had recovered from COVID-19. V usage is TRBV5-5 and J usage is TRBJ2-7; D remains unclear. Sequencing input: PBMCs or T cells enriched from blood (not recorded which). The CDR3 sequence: CASSLTAYEQYF. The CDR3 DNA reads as TGTGCCAGCAGCCTCACAGCCTACGAGCAGTACTTC.